A selection of T cell receptor beta chains follows, all from one sample in a study of blood T cells in healthy people across ages. Each CDR3 protein is one row after TCRdb ran MiXCR on the 5' RACE reads. The top ten hold over 2% of the sample, which has about 2 million distinct CDR3 sequences, around half seen once. Sequenced material: blood. The receptor set was obtained from a woman aged 35 to 49 in good health. CDR3s include the opening cysteine and the closing phenylalanine or tryptophan. A D gene is named only where the DNA matches it firmly. Some rows have no size entry. The others give once, few or many, or a class for an expanded clone.

v_gene,abundance,d_gene,j_gene,CDR3aa,CDR3nt
TRBV10-3,NA,TRBD1,TRBJ1-5,CAISGTGGDQPQHF,TGTGCCATCAGTGGGACAGGCGGAGATCAGCCCCAGCATTTT
TRBV5-1,few,TRBD1,TRBJ1-2,CASSTGQGSYGYTF,TGCGCCAGCAGCACGGGACAGGGGTCCTATGGCTACACCTTC
TRBV28,few,NA,TRBJ2-4,CASSGTYLAKNIQYF,TGTGCCAGCAGTGGGACGTATCTAGCCAAAAACATTCAGTACTTC
TRBV7-3,few,NA,TRBJ1-5,CASSSERGISNQPQHF,TGTGCCAGCAGCTCCGAGCGGGGGATAAGCAATCAGCCCCAGCATTTT
TRBV20-1,few,NA,TRBJ1-5,CSTRPAGGGNQPQHF,TGCAGTACCCGGCCAGCGGGTGGGGGCAATCAGCCCCAGCATTTT
TRBV20-1,NA,TRBD1,TRBJ1-5,CSARGQGNSNQPQHF,TGCAGTGCTAGGGGACAGGGGAATAGCAATCAGCCCCAGCATTTT
TRBV4-3,few,TRBD2,TRBJ2-4,CASSQVVSSGGALAKNIQYF,TGCGCCAGCAGCCAAGTGGTGTCTAGCGGGGGAGCCTTAGCCAAAAACATTCAGTACTTC
TRBV5-6,NA,TRBD1,TRBJ1-6,CASSSPQGNNSPLHF,TGTGCCAGCAGCTCCCCACAGGGGAATAATTCACCCCTCCACTTT
TRBV4-2,NA,NA,TRBJ2-3,CASSPEPTRVVDTQYF,TGTGCCAGCAGCCCCGAACCGACTCGAGTTGTTGATACGCAGTATTTT
TRBV7-9,NA,NA,TRBJ1-2,CASSVQLNYGYTF,TGTGCCAGCTCGGTACAGCTGAACTATGGCTACACCTTC
TRBV24-1,NA,NA,TRBJ2-5,CATSDRSGLGETQYF,TGTGCCACCAGCGACCGGTCGGGGCTGGGAGAGACCCAGTACTTC
TRBV4-3,once,NA,TRBJ1-1,CASSQDPGFTEAFF,TGCGCCAGCAGCCAAGACCCCGGGTTCACTGAAGCTTTCTTT
TRBV2,NA,NA,TRBJ1-5,CASSGSGVGNQPQHF,TGTGCCAGCAGTGGGTCAGGAGTGGGCAATCAGCCCCAGCATTTT
TRBV20-1,NA,TRBD1,TRBJ2-1,CSAIDPRTGVVEQFF,TGCAGTGCTATAGATCCGAGGACAGGGGTGGTTGAGCAGTTCTTC
TRBV5-1,NA,NA,TRBJ2-5,CASSLSPVLETQYF,TGCGCCAGCAGCTTAAGCCCGGTTTTAGAGACCCAGTACTTC
TRBV7-2,NA,NA,TRBJ2-5,CASSLEFSGRGPYQETQYF,TGTGCCAGCAGCTTAGAGTTTTCGGGGCGGGGACCGTACCAAGAGACCCAGTACTTC
TRBV5-6,few,NA,TRBJ1-5,CASSLGVGISNQPQHF,TGTGCCAGCAGCTTGGGGGTTGGGATTAGCAATCAGCCCCAGCATTTT
TRBV7-9,few,NA,TRBJ2-3,CASSLGSRRIRTDTQYF,TGTGCCAGCAGCTTAGGGAGCCGAAGAATTCGCACAGATACGCAGTATTTT
TRBV28,NA,TRBD2,TRBJ2-7,CASSLSGLAAYEQYF,TGTGCCAGCAGTTTAAGTGGACTAGCCGCCTACGAGCAGTACTTC
TRBV4-3,NA,NA,TRBJ1-5,CASSQEAPSERGWAGSNQPQHF,TGCGCCAGCAGCCAAGAAGCCCCTAGTGAGAGGGGATGGGCTGGAAGCAATCAGCCCCAGCATTTT
TRBV2,NA,TRBD1,TRBJ1-2,CARYLPGQDSYGYTF,TGTGCCCGCTACTTACCTGGACAGGATAGCTATGGCTACACCTTC
TRBV6-6,NA,NA,TRBJ2-3,CASSLDGGPSTDTQYF,TGTGCCAGCAGCCTCGATGGGGGCCCAAGCACAGATACGCAGTATTTT
TRBV28,NA,TRBD1,TRBJ1-5,CASSLYTGAQPQHF,TGTGCCAGCAGTTTATACACAGGGGCCCAGCCCCAGCATTTT
TRBV29-1,NA,NA,TRBJ2-7,CSVVFRGAIGMWEQYF,TGCAGCGTTGTCTTTCGCGGGGCAATTGGAATGTGGGAGCAGTACTTC
TRBV7-2,few,TRBD1,TRBJ1-2,CASSLETGGGYTF,TGTGCCAGCAGCTTAGAGACAGGGGGTGGCTACACCTTC
TRBV5-1,NA,NA,TRBJ2-3,CASSSAVARISTDTQYF,TGCGCCAGCAGTTCTGCGGTTGCGCGGATTAGCACAGATACGCAGTATTTT
TRBV12-3/TRBV12-4,once,NA,TRBJ1-5,CASSVEGPSNQPQHF,TGTGCCAGCAGCGTTGAGGGTCCGAGCAATCAGCCCCAGCATTTT
TRBV3-1,many,TRBD1,TRBJ2-3,CASSPPGQGADTQYF,TGTGCCAGCAGCCCACCGGGACAGGGGGCAGATACGCAGTATTTT
TRBV27,few,NA,TRBJ2-6,CASSNGISGANVLTF,TGTGCCAGCAGTAATGGGATCTCTGGGGCCAACGTCCTGACTTTC
TRBV27,few,TRBD2,TRBJ2-3,CASSYSSGGIDTQYF,TGTGCCAGCAGTTACTCTAGCGGGGGAATAGATACGCAGTATTTT
TRBV5-6,once,NA,TRBJ2-2,CASSYSVTGELFF,TGTGCCAGCAGCTACAGCGTTACCGGGGAGCTGTTTTTT
TRBV6-5,few,NA,TRBJ2-3,CASSPVIQPTDTQYF,TGTGCCAGCAGTCCTGTGATTCAGCCCACAGATACGCAGTATTTT
TRBV5-1,NA,NA,TRBJ2-7,CAGSPGGREWYEQYF,TGCGCCGGCAGCCCGGGTGGCAGGGAATGGTACGAGCAGTACTTC
TRBV24-1,few,NA,TRBJ2-1,CATSETPRWSYNEQFF,TGTGCCACCAGCGAAACCCCCCGGTGGTCCTACAATGAGCAGTTCTTC
TRBV6-2/TRBV6-3,NA,NA,TRBJ2-5,CASSYSVLAEQETQYF,TGTGCCAGCAGTTACTCGGTTCTGGCAGAACAAGAGACCCAGTACTTC
TRBV4-2,NA,TRBD1,TRBJ1-5,CASSQAGTGNNQPQHF,TGTGCCAGCAGCCAAGCCGGGACAGGGAACAATCAGCCCCAGCATTTT
TRBV7-2,NA,NA,TRBJ2-1,CASSLVLWIRSPRNNEQFF,TGTGCCAGCAGCTTAGTATTATGGATCCGGAGTCCCCGAAACAATGAGCAGTTCTTC
TRBV28,once,TRBD1,TRBJ2-1,CASSYGTDDYNEQFF,TGTGCCAGCAGTTACGGGACAGACGACTACAATGAGCAGTTCTTC
TRBV18,NA,TRBD1,TRBJ2-3,CASSPQGQRTDTQYF,TGTGCCAGCTCACCACAGGGACAGCGCACAGATACGCAGTATTTT
TRBV28,few,NA,TRBJ2-3,CASSWDFSTLTDTQYF,TGTGCCAGCAGTTGGGACTTCTCCACCCTCACAGATACGCAGTATTTT
TRBV7-2,NA,NA,TRBJ2-1,CASSFGTGNEQFF,TGTGCCAGCAGCTTCGGTACCGGCAATGAGCAGTTCTTC
TRBV4-3,few,TRBD2,TRBJ2-7,CASSQASGEFHEQYF,TGCGCCAGCAGCCAAGCTAGCGGGGAATTCCACGAGCAGTACTTC
TRBV12-3/TRBV12-4,few,TRBD1,TRBJ2-5,CASSPGGLLEQYF,TGTGCCAGCAGCCCAGGGGGCCTGCTGGAGCAGTACTTC
TRBV27,NA,NA,TRBJ1-6,CASAFGLLAPLHF,TGTGCCAGTGCTTTTGGCCTGCTGGCACCCCTCCACTTT
TRBV12-3/TRBV12-4,few,NA,TRBJ2-5,CASGLAQETQYF,TGTGCCAGTGGCCTAGCCCAAGAGACCCAGTACTTC
TRBV29-1,few,NA,TRBJ2-1,CSVEEPGERYNEQFF,TGCAGCGTTGAAGAGCCCGGAGAAAGATACAATGAGCAGTTCTTC
TRBV20-1,NA,TRBD1,TRBJ2-1,CSAWGQAGNEQFF,TGCAGTGCATGGGGACAGGCAGGCAATGAGCAGTTCTTC
TRBV7-3,NA,TRBD2,TRBJ2-5,CASSFTSAETQYF,TGTGCCAGCAGCTTCACTAGCGCAGAGACCCAGTACTTC